This entry describes one TCR beta chain. Its antigen is unknown. Base qualities were left out, and no much larger clone turns up one base away. The sample comes from a study of cytomegalovirus exposure and HLA in healthy donors (TCRdb year 2017). Context from the whole study: In an earlier analysis of approximately 500 of the donors, approximately 260 Gb of sequence data and approximately 100 million unique TCR beta sequences from roughly 180 million T cells were reported. An early release covering approximately 600 HLA-typed donors comprised about 300 gigabases of sequencing data and 85 million or so unique TCR sequences. Of the 300 to 500 genotyped donors, 80% to 90% were placed in the genetic ancestry cluster associated with self-reported Caucasian donors. The study aimed to test whether cataloging public T cell receptors could reveal signatures of past pathogen exposure. Using immunosequencing, the study profiled T cell repertoires from some 670 subjects and related those repertoires to cytomegalovirus serostatus. In addition to the first cohort of 650 to 750 subjects, a separate validation cohort of 120 different subjects was used. High-throughput TCR immunosequencing, statistical association of individual TCRs with disease status, and machine learning were combined to predict cytomegalovirus infection status. A later analysis re-examined previously published TCR beta repertoires from hundreds of donors and added high-resolution HLA genotyping to investigate patterns of TCR occurrence. In the later analysis, no new phenotypic data were used to find candidate immune exposures; instead, reliance was placed on TCR beta sequences and their occurrence across donors. To decide whether each TCR beta V gene segment behaved as functional or pseudogenic, an earlier analysis of approximately 590 of the donors relied on high-throughput TCR beta sequencing. Donor age, sex, ethnicity and CMV serostatus were collected together with the repertoire data. Genome-wide SNP genotypes for about 60% of the roughly 670 donors were used in a later genetic analysis, which treated that subset as a discovery cohort. Every repertoire in the discovery cohort had been generated on one and the same sequencing platform. HLA typing covered class I and class II loci at four-digit resolution. Typing coverage differed by locus: A, B, C, DRB1 and DQB1 were typed in about 620-640 donors, DQA1 in 500 to 550, DPA1 in some 600, and DPB1 in approximately 450. Four to six DR-DQ haplotypes were handled as single units for association and clustering, since linkage in the cohort was strong. Across approximately 400 genotyped donors of the cohort, an average of roughly 250,000 unique TCR beta nucleotide sequences per donor were sequenced, and roughly a sixth of those sequences were non-productive.

The cohort was made up of about 670 healthy bone marrow donors. At the time of sampling, every cohort member was nominally healthy, though immune exposures that went unrecorded were likely present. The donor tested CMV seropositive and was one of the 289 seropositive cohort members. A peripheral blood sample was collected from each donor, and TCR beta sequencing was performed on peripheral blood mononuclear cells. Genomic DNA was extracted from the blood cell samples with the Qiagen DNeasy Blood Extraction Kit. On the study overall, not on this receptor specifically: Strong co-occurrence of HLA alleles, especially DR and DQ, made assigning TCR associations to individual alleles difficult. In a later analysis, some 18,000 TCR beta sequences were associated with specific HLA alleles at a false discovery rate of 0.05. In an earlier analysis of some 540 of the donors, most TCR beta V segments appeared in productive rearrangements about 87% or about 30% of the time, broadly matching IMGT annotations. This cohort had only TCR beta chains sequenced, and the lack of alpha or paired-chain data limited which features could be detected. A further reported finding was that TCR beta sequences accurately predicted the HLA-A and HLA-B alleles for most subjects in the first cohort. Approximately 16 rarely observed V segments, including chromosome 9 orphons, were excluded from the earlier analysis of some 590 of the donors because counts were too low. A later genetic analysis reported fewer N-insertions in productive TCRs among donors in an Asian-associated ancestry cluster than the roughly 650-donor mean. According to a later analysis, TCR association rates differed among HLA loci, with DRB1 alleles showing the most associated TCRs and HLA-C alleles showing the fewest. It was suggested by the authors that the approach could potentially be generalized to other disease states and immunological phenotypes. A later genetic analysis associated a missense DCLRE1C variant with V-gene and J-gene trimming of TCR beta chains, and an independent cohort replicated the association. Sequencing depth was assumed to be roughly uniform across donors in the presence/absence analyses, though that assumption may not hold. Correlated functional status among segregating V segments might be attributable to linkage disequilibrium, but an unknown experimental factor could not be ruled out. Some IMGT-functional V segments, including TRBV6-2 and TRBV6-3, could not be told apart with the 87-base-pair reads, so those segments were excluded. Cytomegalovirus status was reported to be diagnosed by the classifier with high specificity and sensitivity in both the original and validation cohorts. Because HLA typing was unavailable for some donors at each locus, only the typed subset was used in association tests. For the cohort, immune exposure information was limited to CMV serostatus. Across donors, most TCR sequences were observed very rarely, whereas some public TCRs were present in many individuals. According to a later analysis, parvovirus B19, influenza, CMV and Epstein-Barr virus appeared linked to several top co-occurrence clusters. A cluster of highly shared sequence variants was judged likely to represent a technical artifact of the sequencing pipeline. Compared with equally common non-associated chains, HLA-associated TCR beta chains in a later analysis were more clonally expanded and had lower generation probabilities. In the study, around 150 TCR beta chains were listed as associated with cytomegalovirus. A few of the identified cytomegalovirus-associated TCR beta chains were confirmed in vitro to be specific for cytomegalovirus antigens. In a later analysis, most CMV-associated TCR beta chains were found to appear HLA-restricted, with HLA associations seemingly driven largely by CMV exposure.

CDR1 and CDR2 were assigned from the germline V gene as MNHEY and SVGAGI. V sheds 7 bases and J sheds 6 bases, leaving 18 bases between their ends. The cysteine opens and the phenylalanine closes a CDR3 of 15 amino acids. Only the CDR3 region is kept as DNA, spanning 45 bases read in frame from base 1. Library preparation employed the immunoSEQ multiplex PCR assay. A mixture of 60 forward primers for TCR Vbeta segments and 13 reverse primers for TCR Jbeta segments was used in the multiplex PCR. Amplification of the CDR3 region of rearranged TCR beta genes was performed with a multiplex PCR assay on genomic DNA. On the Illumina HiSeq System, the amplified TCR beta libraries were sequenced as 87-base-pair reads. Per the source publication's procedure: A later analysis counted some 74 million unique TCR beta chains across the 500 to 850 repertoires, and roughly 10 million of these chains were shared by at least two donors. To remove PCR and sequencing errors, raw reads were error-corrected and collapsed into unique sequences using a nearest-neighbor algorithm that merged closely related sequences. CDR3 sequences were aligned to IMGT reference sequences to assign V, D and J gene segments. For a sequence to be retained, a match of at least six nucleotides was required to both a V gene segment and a J gene segment. A rearrangement was called productive if the CDR3 had no stop codons and remained in frame with V and J, and every other rearrangement was called non-productive. CDR3 was defined according to IMGT convention as the region running from the second conserved V-encoded cysteine to the conserved J-encoded phenylalanine. The earlier analysis of approximately 500 of the donors excluded sequences that lacked an unambiguous match to a single V gene segment. An earlier analysis of roughly 590 of the donors called V segments functional above 56.7% productive rearrangements and segregating when the between-donor standard deviation exceeded 5%. A statistical classification framework was developed to diagnose cytomegalovirus status using the catalog of TCR beta chain sequences. V and J gene assignment, in a later analysis, came from comparing TCR nucleotide sequences with IMGT/GENE-DB human TR gene sequences. A later analysis assigned CDR3 sequences and most-parsimonious VDJ recombination scenarios with the TCRdist pipeline. A later analysis defined each TCR beta chain by its CDR3 amino acid sequence plus V-gene family, and excluded reads lacking a unique V-gene family. In a later analysis, 500 to 650 highly shared, low-generation-probability nucleotide sequences were removed to address suspected cross-contamination and a sequencing artifact. In a later analysis, a clonal expansion index for each public chain was calculated from normalized within-repertoire ranks of inferred template counts. A later analysis computed generation probabilities with a VDJ recombination model fitted to out-of-frame rearrangements, and checked the results against IGoR. In a later analysis, TCR-TCR, TCR-HLA and TCR-CMV co-occurrence was scored with hypergeometric tests, and a repertoire-size bias correction was applied to TCR pairs. To estimate false discovery rates, a later analysis permuted the HLA or CMV assignments 20 times. In a later analysis, co-occurring TCRs were grouped with DBSCAN, and TCRdist sequence similarity was added when clustering was performed within HLA-allele-positive subsets. Repertoires with fewer than 30,000 or more than 120,000 public chains were left out of co-occurrence clustering, as were four to six repertoires with anomalous nucleotide sharing. TCRdb mirrors the immuneACCESS table, restricted to in-frame sequences. Some clones are absent from its copies; in checked studies, under half trace to an unresolved V gene, and the reason for the others is unknown. Clone size and V and J calls were adopted from that table, with D and trimming inferred from the DNA. This sample gives approximately 240,000 clones in total; about 80% of them show up just once. The ten top clones hold 5% to 6.5% of the sample.

The sequenced sample was PBMCs. The sequence joins TRBV6-5 to TRBJ2-2, and perhaps TRBD2 as D gene, on 6 matching bases. This sequence was found in a middle-aged woman in good health and CMV-seropositive. In nucleotides, the sequence is TGTGCCAGCACCCCGGGAGCAGCCTGGGCCGGGGAGCTGTTTTTT. This translates into CASTPGAAWAGELFF.